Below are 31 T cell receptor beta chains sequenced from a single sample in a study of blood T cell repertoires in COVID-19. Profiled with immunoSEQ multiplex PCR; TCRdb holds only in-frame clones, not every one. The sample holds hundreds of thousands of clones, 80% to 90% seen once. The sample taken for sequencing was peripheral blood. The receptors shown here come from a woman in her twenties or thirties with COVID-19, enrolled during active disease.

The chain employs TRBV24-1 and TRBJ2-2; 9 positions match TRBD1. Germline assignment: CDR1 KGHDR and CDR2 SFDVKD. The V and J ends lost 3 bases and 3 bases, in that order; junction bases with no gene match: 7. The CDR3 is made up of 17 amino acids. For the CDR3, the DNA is TGTGCCACCAGTGATCCCGACAGGGGGGAGGACACCGGGGAGCTGTTTTTT. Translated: CATSDPDRGEDTGELFF.

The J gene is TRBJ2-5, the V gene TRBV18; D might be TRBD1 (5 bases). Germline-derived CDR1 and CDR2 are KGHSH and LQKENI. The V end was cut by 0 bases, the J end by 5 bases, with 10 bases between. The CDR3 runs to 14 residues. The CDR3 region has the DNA TGTGCCAGCTCACCACCGATGGGGCAGGAGACCCAGTACTTC. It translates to CASSPPMGQETQYF.

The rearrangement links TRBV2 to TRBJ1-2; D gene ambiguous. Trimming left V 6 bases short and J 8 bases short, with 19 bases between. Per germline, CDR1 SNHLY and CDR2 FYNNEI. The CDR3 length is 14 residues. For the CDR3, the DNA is TGTGCCAGCAGCTACGTAAACTTTAAGGAGGGCTACACCTTC. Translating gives CASSYVNFKEGYTF. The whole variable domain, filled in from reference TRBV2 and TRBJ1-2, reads EPEVTQTPSHQVTQMGQEVILRCVPISNHLYFYWYRQILGQKVEFLVSFYNNEISEKSEIFDDQFSVERPDGSNFTLKIRSTKLEDSAMYFCASSYVNFKEGYTFGSGTRLTVV.

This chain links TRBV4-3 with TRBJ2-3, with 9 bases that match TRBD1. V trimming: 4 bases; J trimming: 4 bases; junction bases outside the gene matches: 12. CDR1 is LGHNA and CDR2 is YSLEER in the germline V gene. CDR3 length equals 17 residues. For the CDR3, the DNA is TGCGCCAGCAGCCCCCAAGTCGGGACAGGGATTTCAGATACGCAGTATTTT. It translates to CASSPQVGTGISDTQYF.

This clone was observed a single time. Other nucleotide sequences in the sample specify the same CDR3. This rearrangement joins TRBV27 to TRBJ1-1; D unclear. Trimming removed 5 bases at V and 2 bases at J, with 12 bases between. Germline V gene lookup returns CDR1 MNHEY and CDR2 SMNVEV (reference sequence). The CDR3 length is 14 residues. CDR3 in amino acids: CASSLGRGNTEAFF. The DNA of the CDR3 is TGTGCCAGCAGTCTAGGACGGGGAAACACTGAAGCTTTCTTT.

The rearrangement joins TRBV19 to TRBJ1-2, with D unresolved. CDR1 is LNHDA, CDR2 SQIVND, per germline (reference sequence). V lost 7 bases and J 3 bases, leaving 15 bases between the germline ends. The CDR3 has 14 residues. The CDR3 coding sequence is TGTGCCAGTACCCTCCCGGGGATGGACTATGGCTACACCTTC. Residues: CASTLPGMDYGYTF.

CDR3 DNA: TGTGCCAGCAGCCCGGTCGGGACTCCTACTCCGGTCCCCCTTAGGGACGGCTACACCTTC. This sequence encodes CASSPVGTPTPVPLRDGYTF. The chain joins TRBV6-2 or TRBV6-3 to TRBJ1-2, with a possible D match to TRBD1 (5 bases). Germline CDR1 and CDR2: MNHEY and SVGEGT. This CDR3 spans 20 amino acids. V dropped 6 bases and J dropped 8 bases, with 37 bases sitting between them.

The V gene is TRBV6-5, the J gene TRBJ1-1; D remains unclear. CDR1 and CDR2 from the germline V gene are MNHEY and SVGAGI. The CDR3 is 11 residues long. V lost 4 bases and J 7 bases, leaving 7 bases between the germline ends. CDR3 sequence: CASSSFLEAFF. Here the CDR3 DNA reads TGTGCCAGCAGTTCTTTCCTTGAAGCTTTCTTT.

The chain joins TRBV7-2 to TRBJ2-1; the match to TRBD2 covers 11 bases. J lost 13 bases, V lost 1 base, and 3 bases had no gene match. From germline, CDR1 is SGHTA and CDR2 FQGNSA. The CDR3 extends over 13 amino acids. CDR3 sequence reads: CASSLGLAGIQFF. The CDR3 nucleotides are TGTGCCAGCAGCTTAGGACTAGCGGGGATACAGTTCTTC.

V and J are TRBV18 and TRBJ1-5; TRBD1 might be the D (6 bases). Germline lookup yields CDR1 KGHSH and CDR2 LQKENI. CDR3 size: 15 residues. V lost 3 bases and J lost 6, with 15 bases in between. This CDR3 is CASSPNTGSVQPQHF. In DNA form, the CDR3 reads TGTGCCAGCTCACCGAATACAGGGTCGGTTCAGCCCCAGCATTTT.

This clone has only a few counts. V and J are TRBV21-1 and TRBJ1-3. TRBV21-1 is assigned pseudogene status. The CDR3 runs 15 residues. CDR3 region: CASSNDGNTGNTIYF. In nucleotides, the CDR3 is TGTGCCAGCAGCAACGACGGGAATACTGGAAACACCATATATTTT.

CDR3 loop: CASSRTSGTDTQYF. DNA for the CDR3: TGTGCCAGTAGTAGGACTAGCGGCACAGATACGCAGTATTTT. The rearrangement uses TRBV19 and TRBJ2-3, with 9 bases identical to TRBD2. The J segment lost 1 base and the V segment lost 4 bases, leaving 0 bases of the junction unmatched. The CDR3 runs to 14 residues. The germline V gene has CDR1 LNHDA and CDR2 SQIVND (reference sequence).

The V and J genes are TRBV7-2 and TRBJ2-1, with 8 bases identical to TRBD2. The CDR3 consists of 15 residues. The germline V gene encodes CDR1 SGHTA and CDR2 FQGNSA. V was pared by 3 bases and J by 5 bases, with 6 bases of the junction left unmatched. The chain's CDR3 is CASSLRGDQNNEQFF. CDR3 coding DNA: TGTGCCAGCAGCTTGCGGGGGGACCAAAACAATGAGCAGTTCTTC.

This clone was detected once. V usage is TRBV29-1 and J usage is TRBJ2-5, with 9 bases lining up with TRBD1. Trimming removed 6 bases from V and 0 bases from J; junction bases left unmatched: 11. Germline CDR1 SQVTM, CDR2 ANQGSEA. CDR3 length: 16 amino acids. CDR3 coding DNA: TGCAGCGTGGGCCCGGGGGACAGGGAGTACCAAGAGACCCAGTACTTC. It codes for CSVGPGDREYQETQYF. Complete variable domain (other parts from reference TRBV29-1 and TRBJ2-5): SAVISQKPSRDICQRGTSLTIQCQVDSQVTMMFWYRQQPGQSLTLIATANQGSEATYESGFVIDKFPISRPNLTFSTLTVSNMSPEDSSIYLCSVGPGDREYQETQYFGPGTRLLVL.

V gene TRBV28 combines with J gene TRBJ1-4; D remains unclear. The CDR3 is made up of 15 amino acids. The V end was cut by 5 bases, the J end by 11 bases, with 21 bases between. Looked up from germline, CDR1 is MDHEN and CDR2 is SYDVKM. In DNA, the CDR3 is TGTGCCAGCAGTCCCGGTGGTGGTCTCCCGGGTAAACTGTTTTTT. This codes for CASSPGGGLPGKLFF.

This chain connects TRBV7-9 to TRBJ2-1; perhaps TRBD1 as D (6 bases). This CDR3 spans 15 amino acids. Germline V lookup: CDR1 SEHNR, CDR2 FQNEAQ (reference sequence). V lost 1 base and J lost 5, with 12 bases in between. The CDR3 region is CASSLVVGANNEQFF. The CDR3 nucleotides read TGTGCCAGCAGCTTAGTAGTGGGGGCTAACAATGAGCAGTTCTTC.

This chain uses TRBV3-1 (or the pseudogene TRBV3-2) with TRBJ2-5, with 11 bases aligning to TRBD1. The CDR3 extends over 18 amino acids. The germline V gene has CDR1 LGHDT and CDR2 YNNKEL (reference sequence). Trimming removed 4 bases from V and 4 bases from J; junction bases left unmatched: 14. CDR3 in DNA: TGTGCCAGCAGCCGACTATACCGTAGAGGGACAGGGGGAGAGACCCAGTACTTC. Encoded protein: CASSRLYRRGTGGETQYF.

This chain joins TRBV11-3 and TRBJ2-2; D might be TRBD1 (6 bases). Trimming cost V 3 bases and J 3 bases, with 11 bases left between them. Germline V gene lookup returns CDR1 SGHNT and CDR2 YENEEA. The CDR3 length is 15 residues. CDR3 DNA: TGTGCCAGCAGCTTCGGGCAGGGGTACACCGGGGAGCTGTTTTTT. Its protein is CASSFGQGYTGELFF.

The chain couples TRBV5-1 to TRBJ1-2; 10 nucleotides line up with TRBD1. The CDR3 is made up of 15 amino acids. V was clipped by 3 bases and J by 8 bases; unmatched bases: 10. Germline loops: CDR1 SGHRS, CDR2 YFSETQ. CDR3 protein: CASSYGQGGLWGYTF. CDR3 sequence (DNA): TGCGCCAGCAGCTATGGACAGGGGGGACTATGGGGCTACACCTTC.

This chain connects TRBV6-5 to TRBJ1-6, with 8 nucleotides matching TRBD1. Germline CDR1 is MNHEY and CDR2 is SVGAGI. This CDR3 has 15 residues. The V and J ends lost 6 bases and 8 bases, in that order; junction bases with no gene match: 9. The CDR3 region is CASRRQGPSDSPLHF. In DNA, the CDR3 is TGTGCCAGCAGAAGACAGGGGCCCTCGGATTCACCCCTCCACTTT.

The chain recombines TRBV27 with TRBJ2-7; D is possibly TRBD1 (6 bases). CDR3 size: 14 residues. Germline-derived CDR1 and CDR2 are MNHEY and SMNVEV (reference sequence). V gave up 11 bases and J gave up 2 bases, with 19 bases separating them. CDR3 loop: CARFLAGATYEQYV. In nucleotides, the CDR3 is TGTGCCCGCTTCCTGGCAGGGGCTACCTACGAGCAGTACGTC.

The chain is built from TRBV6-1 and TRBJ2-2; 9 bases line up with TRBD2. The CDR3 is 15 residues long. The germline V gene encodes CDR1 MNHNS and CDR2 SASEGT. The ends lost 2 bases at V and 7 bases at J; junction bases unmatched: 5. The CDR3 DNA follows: TGTGCCAGCAGTGAATTAGCGGGAGATGGCGGGGAGCTGTTTTTT. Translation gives CASSELAGDGGELFF.

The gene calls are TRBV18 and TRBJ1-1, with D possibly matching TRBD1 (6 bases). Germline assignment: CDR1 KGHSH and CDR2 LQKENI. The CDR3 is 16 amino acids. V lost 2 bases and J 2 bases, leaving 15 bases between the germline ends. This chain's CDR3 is CASSPGSGQQNTEAFF. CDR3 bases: TGTGCCAGCTCACCAGGTTCGGGACAACAAAACACTGAAGCTTTCTTT.

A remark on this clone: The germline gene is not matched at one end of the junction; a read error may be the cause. CDR3 sequence: CASTSGKYTGELFF. The CDR3 nucleotides are TGTGCTAGCACCTCCGGGAAGTACACCGGGGAGCTGTTTTTT. This chain links TRBV7-7 with TRBJ2-2, with a weak D call TRBD2 (5 bases). The CDR3 has 14 amino acids. Germline-derived CDR1 and CDR2 are SSHAT and FNYEAQ (reference sequence).

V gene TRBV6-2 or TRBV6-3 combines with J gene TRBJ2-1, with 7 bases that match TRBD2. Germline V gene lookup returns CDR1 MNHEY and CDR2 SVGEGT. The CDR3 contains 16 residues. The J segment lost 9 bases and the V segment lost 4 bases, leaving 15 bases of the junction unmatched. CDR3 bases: TGTGCCAGCAGTTTGACGACTACGAGACTAGCCAGTGAGCAGTTCTTC. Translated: CASSLTTTRLASEQFF.

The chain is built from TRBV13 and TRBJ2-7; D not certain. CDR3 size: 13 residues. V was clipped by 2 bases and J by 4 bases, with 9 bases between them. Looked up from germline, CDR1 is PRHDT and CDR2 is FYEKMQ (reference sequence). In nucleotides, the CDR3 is TGTGCCAGCAGCTTATCCAGGAAATACGAGCAGTACTTC. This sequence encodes CASSLSRKYEQYF. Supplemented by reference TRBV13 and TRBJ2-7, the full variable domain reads AAGVIQSPRHLIKEKRETATLKCYPIPRHDTVYWYQQGPGQDPQFLISFYEKMQSDKGSIPDRFSAQQFSDYHSELNMSSLELGDSALYFCASSLSRKYEQYFGPGTRLTVT.

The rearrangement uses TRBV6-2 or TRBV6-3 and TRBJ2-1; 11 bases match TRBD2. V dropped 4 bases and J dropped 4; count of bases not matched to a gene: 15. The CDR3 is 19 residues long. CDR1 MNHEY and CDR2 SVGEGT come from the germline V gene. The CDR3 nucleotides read TGTGCCAGCAGTTTACTAGCGGGAGACCCACGATTCAAATACAATGAGCAGTTCTTC. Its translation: CASSLLAGDPRFKYNEQFF.

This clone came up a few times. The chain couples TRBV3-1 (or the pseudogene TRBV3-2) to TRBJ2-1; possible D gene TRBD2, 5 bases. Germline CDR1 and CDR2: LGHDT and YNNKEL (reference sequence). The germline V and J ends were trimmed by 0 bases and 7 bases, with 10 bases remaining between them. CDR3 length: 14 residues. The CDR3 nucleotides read TGTGCCAGCAGCCAAGATACCCGGGGAAATGAGCAGTTCTTC. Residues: CASSQDTRGNEQFF.

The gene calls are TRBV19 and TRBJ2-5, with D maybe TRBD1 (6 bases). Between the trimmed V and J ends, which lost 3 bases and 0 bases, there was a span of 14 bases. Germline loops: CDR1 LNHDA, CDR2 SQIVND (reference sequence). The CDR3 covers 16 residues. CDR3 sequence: CASSIWTVSNQETQYF. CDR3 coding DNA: TGTGCCAGTAGTATTTGGACAGTCTCCAACCAAGAGACCCAGTACTTC.

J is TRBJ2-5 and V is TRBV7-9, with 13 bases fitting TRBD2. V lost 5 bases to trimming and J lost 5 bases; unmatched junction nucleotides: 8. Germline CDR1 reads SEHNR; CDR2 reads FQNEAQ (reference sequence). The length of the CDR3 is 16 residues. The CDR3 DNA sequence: TGTGCCAGCAGCCCTTGGACTAGCGGGAGCTGGGAGACCCAGTACTTC. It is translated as CASSPWTSGSWETQYF.

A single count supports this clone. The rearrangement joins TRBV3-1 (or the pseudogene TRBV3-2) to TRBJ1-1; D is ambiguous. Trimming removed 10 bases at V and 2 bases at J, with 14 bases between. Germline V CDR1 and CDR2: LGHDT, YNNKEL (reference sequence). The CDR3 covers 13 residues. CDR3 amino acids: CANRASGNTEAFF. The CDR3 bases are TGTGCCAACCGGGCCTCGGGAAACACTGAAGCTTTCTTT.